The 23 T cell receptor beta chains presented below share a single source sample, sequenced in a study of T cells after yellow fever vaccination. TCRdb re-called the 5' RACE reads with MiXCR, one entry per CDR3 protein. The data contain under 500,000 distinct CDR3 sequences, 15% to 20% of them singletons. The specimen comprised PBMCs, sampled before the yellow fever booster vaccination. These TCRs come from a man between 18 and 29 years old who received the YFV17D yellow fever vaccine.

This chain links TRBV18 with TRBJ2-1; D is possibly TRBD1 (6 bases). V was cut by 2 bases and J by 10 bases, with 18 bases left in between. The CDR3 is 15 residues long. CDR1 is KGHSH, CDR2 LQKENI, per germline. The CDR3 coding sequence is TGTGCCAGCTCACCATCCGGGCCCCCAGGGGAAGAGCAGTTCTTC. Encoded protein: CASSPSGPPGEEQFF.

The chain is built from TRBV5-1 and TRBJ1-4; D might be TRBD1 (5 bases). The germline V gene has CDR1 SGHRS and CDR2 YFSETQ. Trimming took off 0 bases at V and 7 bases at J, with 13 bases between the two ends. The CDR3 is 15 amino acids. CDR3 DNA sequence: TGCGCCAGCAGCTTGGACACCGGGGGGAGTGAAAAACTGTTTTTT. Encoded protein: CASSLDTGGSEKLFF.

CDR3 sequence (DNA): TGTGCCAGCAGCCAAGTGTTACGCGAGCAGTACTTC. Translating gives CASSQVLREQYF. The chain employs TRBV3-2 and TRBJ2-7. TRBV3-2 is designated a pseudogene. CDR3 length: 12 residues.

The chain uses TRBV7-2 and TRBJ2-5; D remains ambiguous. CDR1 is SGHTA and CDR2 is FQGNSA in the germline V gene. The CDR3 is 13 amino acids. V was pared by 1 base and J by 5 bases, with 8 bases between. The CDR3 bases are TGTGCCAGCAGCTTAGACATCCGGGAGACCCAGTACTTC. The encoded protein is CASSLDIRETQYF. The full variable domain, with the rest looked up from reference TRBV7-2 and TRBJ2-5, is GAGVSQSPSNKVTEKGKDVELRCDPISGHTALYWYRQSLGQGLEFLIYFQGNSAPDKSGLPSDRFSAERTGGSVSTLTIQRTQQEDSAVYLCASSLDIRETQYFGPGTRLLVL.

J is TRBJ2-5 and V is TRBV29-1; 8 bases line up with TRBD1. V shed 2 bases, J shed 5 bases, and the junction held 10 bases outside the gene matches. The CDR3 runs 15 residues. Per the germline V gene, CDR1 is SQVTM and CDR2 is ANQGSEA. The CDR3 spells CSVENNRGSGETQYF. The CDR3 bases are TGCAGCGTTGAAAATAACAGGGGGTCGGGGGAGACCCAGTACTTC.

This clonotype was picked up many times. The CDR3 sequence: CASSPRDGSYEQYF. CDR3 DNA: TGCGCCAGCAGCCCCCGGGATGGGTCCTACGAGCAGTACTTC. The rearrangement links TRBV5-1 to TRBJ2-7; TRBD2 is a possible D gene (5 bases). Looked up from germline, CDR1 is SGHRS and CDR2 is YFSETQ. The CDR3 runs to 14 residues. The germline V and J ends were trimmed by 4 bases and 1 base, with 12 bases remaining between them.

The DNA for the CDR3 is TGTGCCAGCAGCTGGCAGGGTATTACAGATACGCAGTATTTT. Protein sequence: CASSWQGITDTQYF. This rearrangement joins TRBV7-6 to TRBJ2-3; possibly TRBD1 for D (5 bases). Trimming stripped 4 bases from V and 3 bases from J, with 11 bases between. The CDR3 extends over 14 amino acids. Germline V gene data show CDR1 as SGHVS and CDR2 as FNYEAQ.

Only a few counts were recorded for this clonotype. This chain joins TRBV20-1 and TRBJ1-6, with 7 bases identical to TRBD1. CDR3 size: 15 residues. Trimming at V came to 0 bases and at J to 6 bases, leaving 5 bases not matched to a gene. Germline V CDR1 and CDR2: DFQATT, SNEGSKA (reference sequence). The DNA of the CDR3 is TGCAGTGCTAGAGATGGCGGGACAGCTAATTCACCCCTCCACTTT. Protein sequence: CSARDGGTANSPLHF.

The CDR3 loop reads CASSAVGTLSLFLEQYV. In DNA, the CDR3 is TGTGCCAGCAGCGCCGTCGGGACCCTTAGCCTTTTTCTAGAGCAGTACGTC. This chain links TRBV9 with TRBJ2-7; D possibly matches TRBD1 or TRBD2 (5 bases each). V was shortened by 3 bases and J by 7 bases, with 26 bases between the two germline ends. The CDR3 is 17 amino acids. The germline V gene has CDR1 SGDLS and CDR2 YYNGEE.

This clonotype was seen more than once but under ten times. The genes are TRBV4-1 and TRBJ2-1, with D uncertain. CDR1 and CDR2 (germline): MGHRA, YSYEKL. Deletions cut 3 bases from V and 4 bases from J, with 7 bases between. This CDR3 is 13 amino acids long. CDR3 region: CASSQELYNEQFF. CDR3 nucleotides: TGCGCCAGCAGCCAGGAACTTTACAATGAGCAGTTCTTC.

The chain couples TRBV24-1 to TRBJ2-2, with D tentatively TRBD2 (5 bases). Trimming took 4 bases from V and 6 from J, leaving 11 bases between them. CDR3 size: 14 residues. Per germline, CDR1 KGHDR and CDR2 SFDVKD. CDR3 region: CATSDTKRAGELFF. The DNA of the CDR3 is TGTGCCACCAGTGACACGAAGAGGGCCGGGGAGCTGTTTTTT.

This clonotype was picked up many times. This chain connects TRBV5-4 to TRBJ2-6; 9 bases fit TRBD1. The CDR3 runs to 18 residues. After removal of 4 bases from V and 0 bases from J, the junction contained 8 bases not matched to a gene. The germline gives CDR1 SGHNT, CDR2 YYREEE (reference sequence). CDR3 protein: CASSRGTGISSGANVLTF. The CDR3, as DNA: TGTGCCAGCAGCCGTGGGACAGGGATATCCTCTGGGGCCAACGTCCTGACTTTC.

V and J are TRBV13 and TRBJ2-7; no clear D. The V gene's germline CDR1 is PRHDT and CDR2 FYEKMQ (reference sequence). The CDR3 is made up of 14 amino acids. Deletions cut 4 bases from V and 0 bases from J, with 10 bases between. Written as DNA, the CDR3 is TGTGCCAGCAGCTGGAAGGGAAGCTCCTACGAGCAGTACTTC. It is translated as CASSWKGSSYEQYF.

A word on this clonotype: The germline gene is not matched at one end of the junction; a read error may be the cause. The chain is built from TRBV5-1 and TRBJ1-6, with D perhaps matching TRBD1 (5 bases). Per the germline V gene, CDR1 is SGHRS and CDR2 is YFSETQ. The CDR3 length is 13 residues. The chain's CDR3 is CASTAGMASPLHF. As DNA, the CDR3 is TGCGCAAGCACGGCAGGGATGGCTTCACCCCTCCACTTT.

The V and J genes are TRBV7-2 and TRBJ2-5; the D call may be TRBD1 or TRBD2 (5 bases each). Trimming removed 3 bases from V and 5 bases from J, with 13 bases in between. This CDR3 has 14 amino acids. Germline V gives CDR1 SGHTA, CDR2 FQGNSA. As DNA, the CDR3 is TGTGCCAGCAGCTTTCAGGGACGACGTGAGACCCAGTACTTC. Encoded protein: CASSFQGRRETQYF.

V gene TRBV27 combines with J gene TRBJ2-2, with D uncertain. This CDR3 spans 14 amino acids. V lost 3 bases to trimming and J lost 4 bases, with 9 bases between them. Germline assignment: CDR1 MNHEY and CDR2 SMNVEV (reference sequence). In DNA form, the CDR3 reads TGTGCCAGCAGTTTGATCAGCACCACCGGGGAGCTGTTTTTT. Translated, it gives CASSLISTTGELFF.

This clonotype was detected a few times. The chain uses TRBV25-1 and TRBJ2-7; no clear D gene. Per the germline V gene, CDR1 is MGHDK and CDR2 is SYGVNS. The CDR3 totals 14 residues. V gave up 3 bases and J gave up 2 bases, with 11 bases separating them. Here the CDR3 reads CASSEVGVPYEQYF. CDR3 DNA: TGTGCCAGCAGTGAGGTCGGCGTTCCCTACGAGCAGTACTTC.

CDR3 amino acids: CASSFGTGSNQETQYF. CDR3 DNA: TGTGCCAGCAGCTTCGGGACAGGCTCCAACCAAGAGACCCAGTACTTC. J is TRBJ2-5 and V is TRBV5-6, with 8 bases matching TRBD1. This CDR3 is 16 amino acids long. Germline lookup yields CDR1 SGHDT and CDR2 YYEEEE. The ends lost 2 bases at V and 0 bases at J; junction bases unmatched: 6.

CDR3 in amino acids: CASSYSEGREQYV. CDR3 nucleotides: TGTGCCAGCAGTTACTCGGAGGGACGCGAGCAGTACGTC. This chain links TRBV6-5 with TRBJ2-7; a weak D match, TRBD2 (6 bases). The CDR3 spans 13 residues. Deletions cut 0 bases from V and 6 bases from J, with 9 bases between. From germline, CDR1 is MNHEY and CDR2 SVGAGI.

The chain recombines TRBV21-1 with TRBJ2-7. TRBV21-1 counts as a pseudogene. The CDR3 is 16 residues long. CDR3 loop: CASSKGEMTNPYEQYF. CDR3 DNA sequence: TGTGCCAGCAGCAAAGGAGAAATGACGAACCCCTACGAGCAGTACTTC.

The chain recombines TRBV20-1 with TRBJ2-7; 13 bases are a match to TRBD2. J lost 6 bases, V lost 6 bases, and 11 bases had no gene match. Germline CDR1 and CDR2: DFQATT and SNEGSKA (reference sequence). The CDR3 sequence is 15 residues long. The CDR3 DNA follows: TGCAGTGCCATCTCCGGGACTAGCGGGGAAAGCGAGCAGTACGTC. Its protein product is CSAISGTSGESEQYV.

Notes on this clonotype: A much larger clonotype is one base distant, so this may be a read error. The rearrangement joins TRBV6-2 or TRBV6-3 to TRBJ2-7; tentatively, D is TRBD1 (6 bases). The germline gives CDR1 MNHEY, CDR2 SVGEGT. Trimming cost V 7 bases and J 3 bases, with 10 bases left between them. The length of the CDR3 is 12 residues. The CDR3: CASTLQGYEQYF. CDR3 nucleotides: TGTGCCAGCACCTTACAGGGCTACGAGCAGTACTTC.

This clonotype has only a few counts. V usage is TRBV7-2 and J usage is TRBJ2-7; 9 nucleotides line up with TRBD2. Trimming took 5 bases from V and 4 from J; bases not matched to a gene: 9. The CDR3 covers 15 residues. In germline, CDR1 is SGHTA, CDR2 FQGNSA. The CDR3 protein is CASSLLSGGLYEQYF. The CDR3, as DNA: TGTGCCAGCAGCCTCCTTAGCGGGGGCCTGTACGAGCAGTACTTC.